This TCR beta chain appears in the sequencing data of a study of OX40 agonist ivuxolimab in advanced cancers. Study summary: Ivuxolimab was delivered to patients intravenously every 2 weeks at doses spanning 0.01 to 10 mg/kg. Study-wide findings and caveats: CD8+ T cells (on average) carried more expanded clones than CD4+ T cells.

Here immunoSEQ multiplex PCR was the method, and the copy in TCRdb shows in-frame clones only, minus some. The profile covers some 30,000 clones, with 75% to 95% appearing a single time and around 5% taken by the ten largest. Details on this clone: The antigen is not known.

This CDR3 contains 15 residues. Looked up from germline, CDR1 is SGDLS and CDR2 is YYNGEE. Unmatched junction bases numbered 7, after V lost 3 bases and J lost 4 bases. Peripheral blood came from all dose cohorts at three timepoints. This material consisted of CD4+ or CD8+ T cells sorted from blood, taken in a trial of the OX40 agonist ivuxolimab. J is TRBJ1-1 and V is TRBV9; TRBD1 matches 9 bases. The TCR originated in an adult with an advanced solid tumor such as melanoma, head and neck, liver or kidney cancer. CDR3 amino acids: CASSEGRTGVTEAFF. Here the CDR3 DNA reads TGTGCCAGCAGCGAGGGGAGGACAGGGGTCACTGAAGCTTTCTTT.